The 28 T cell receptor beta chains below come from one sample, sequenced in a study of tumor-infiltrating lymphocytes in oesophageal squamous cell carcinoma. TCRdb used MiXCR to reprocess the PCR reads, holding one entry per CDR3 protein. The repertoire holds under 25,000 distinct CDR3 sequences, with about two fifths as singletons. Sequencing was done on a sample of blood. These TCRs come from a male donor with esophageal squamous cell carcinoma.

The sample holds a few counts of this clonotype. Compared with germline, one end of the junction differs, possibly owing to a read error. V gene TRBV7-6 combines with J gene TRBJ2-3; possibly TRBD2 for D (5 bases). Judging by the DNA end, TRBJ2-5 fits better; the J call may be wrong. Per germline, CDR1 SGHVS and CDR2 FNYEAQ. There are 13 residues in the CDR3. CDR3 nucleotides: TGTGCTAGCAGCTTAACCCGAGGGGAGACCCAGTACTTC. Its protein product is CASSLTRGETQYF.

At least ten counts were recorded for this clonotype. Just one base apart from a much larger clone, this may be a read error. V gene TRBV12-3 or TRBV12-4 combines with J gene TRBJ2-5; 13 bases line up with TRBD2. The CDR3 runs to 19 residues. V shed 0 bases and J 11 bases; nucleotides not matched to a gene: 18. CDR3 region: CASSLATSGRFVSYNEQYF. In DNA form, the CDR3 reads TGTGCCAGCAGTTTAGCGACTAGCGGGAGGTTCGTTTCCTACAATGAGCAGTACTTC.

V is TRBV28 and J is TRBJ2-3; D is perhaps TRBD1 (5 bases). CDR1 and CDR2 (germline): MDHEN, SYDVKM. The CDR3 sequence is 15 residues long. The V and J ends lost 6 bases and 7 bases respectively, with 20 bases between them. The CDR3 here is CASRGADKLGYTQYF. As DNA, the CDR3 is TGTGCCAGCAGAGGTGCGGACAAGTTGGGTTATACGCAGTATTTT.

The J gene is TRBJ2-4, the V gene TRBV11-3, with D unclear. The end of the DNA aligns better with TRBJ2-1, so the J call may be wrong. Germline CDR1 SGHNT, CDR2 YENEEA. This CDR3 region has 13 residues. CDR3 region: CASSLGRRDEQFF. In DNA, the CDR3 is TGTGCCAGCAGCTTAGGCCGCAGAGATGAGCAGTTCTTC.

CDR3 residues: CSAKTSGYEQYF. The DNA for the CDR3 is TGCAGTGCTAAAACTAGCGGGTACGAGCAGTACTTC. The chain carries TRBV20-1 and TRBJ2-4; TRBD2 matches 9 bases. Near its end, the DNA agrees better with TRBJ2-7, so the J call may be wrong. CDR1 is DFQATT and CDR2 is SNEGSKA in the germline V gene (reference sequence). The CDR3 extends over 12 amino acids.

This clonotype is deemed medium-sized. The genes are TRBV7-3 and TRBJ2-1; 8 nucleotides line up with TRBD2. The CDR3 spans 15 residues. The ends lost 5 bases at V and 2 bases at J; junction bases unmatched: 5. From germline, CDR1 is SGHTA and CDR2 FQGTGA. CDR3 in DNA: TGTGCCAGCAGCCCGATAGCGGGACCCTACAATGAGCAGTTCTTC. This encodes CASSPIAGPYNEQFF.

This rearrangement joins TRBV6-6 to TRBJ1-1, with D uncertain. The V gene's germline CDR1 is MNHNY and CDR2 SVGAGI (reference sequence). The CDR3 runs 16 residues. V was trimmed by 1 base and J by 0 bases, leaving 12 bases between them. Here the CDR3 DNA reads TGTGCCAGCAGTTACTTTCCCCAGGCTATGAACACTGAAGCTTTCTTT. Translated, it gives CASSYFPQAMNTEAFF.

The rearrangement uses TRBV14 and TRBJ2-2, with unresolved D. Per the germline V gene, CDR1 is SGHDN and CDR2 is FVKESK. V dropped 1 base and J dropped 5 bases, with 5 bases sitting between them. The CDR3 loop spans 13 amino acids. The CDR3 region has the DNA TGTGCCAGCAGCCAAGCAGGAACCGGGGAGCTGTTTTTT. Its protein is CASSQAGTGELFF.

The chain is built from TRBV6-5 and TRBJ2-7; 7 nucleotides line up with TRBD2. This CDR3 is built from 12 residues. Germline CDR1 and CDR2: MNHEY and SVGAGI. V gave up 8 bases and J gave up 4 bases; unmatched junction bases: 5. CDR3 DNA: TGTGCCAGCGGGGAGGGGCGTTACGAGCAGTACTTC. Amino acids: CASGEGRYEQYF.

With respect to this clonotype: Without the conserved terminal phenylalanine or tryptophan, this CDR3 likely stems from a read error. The DNA is omitted, as the CDR3 cannot be located on it reliably, and the CDR3 follows TCRdb's listing. The V gene is TRBV12-3 or TRBV12-4, the J gene TRBJ2-7. The CDR3 comprises 8 residues, both ends counted. The CDR3 region is CASSQRLS.

In its sample, this clonotype was seen a few times. The chain is built from TRBV27 and TRBJ2-5; 12 nucleotides match TRBD2. The V segment lost 6 bases and the J segment 11 bases; nucleotides outside the gene matches: 19. The CDR3 has 17 amino acids. Germline assignment: CDR1 MNHEY and CDR2 SMNVEV (reference sequence). DNA for the CDR3: TGTGCCAGCAGCCACGGACTAGCGGGAATCTCCTACAATGAGCAGTACTTC. Translated: CASSHGLAGISYNEQYF.

This clonotype was seen a handful of times. The chain is built from TRBV24-1 and TRBJ2-5, with D possibly TRBD1 on 6 matching bases. The end of the DNA is better explained by TRBJ2-1, so the J call may be wrong. Germline CDR1 KGHDR, CDR2 SFDVKD. The CDR3 totals 13 residues. CDR3 amino acids: CATSEGTPKKQFF. The CDR3 coding sequence is TGTGCCACCAGTGAGGGGACACCGAAGAAGCAGTTCTTC.

At least ten counts were recorded for this clonotype. The chain links TRBV5-4 to TRBJ2-5; TRBD1 aligns across 8 bases. Germline V CDR1 and CDR2: SGHNT, YYREEE (reference sequence). The V and J ends lost 2 bases and 5 bases, in that order; junction bases with no gene match: 14. The length of the CDR3 is 17 residues. The CDR3 loop reads CASSLRSRGQVGETQYF. CDR3 in DNA: TGTGCCAGCAGCTTAAGAAGCAGGGGGCAAGTGGGGGAGACCCAGTACTTC. Complete variable domain (other parts from reference TRBV5-4 and TRBJ2-5): ETGVTQSPTHLIKTRGQQVTLRCSSQSGHNTVSWYQQALGQGPQFIFQYYREEENGRGNFPPRFSGLQFPNYSSELNVNALELDDSALYLCASSLRSRGQVGETQYFGPGTRLLVL.

This clonotype was recorded many times. The V gene is TRBV28, the J gene TRBJ2-1, with D possibly being TRBD2 (5 bases). The V and J ends lost 10 bases and 9 bases respectively, with 19 bases between them. The CDR3 is made up of 13 amino acids. Germline CDR1 reads MDHEN; CDR2 reads SYDVKM. CDR3 DNA: TGTGCCACCGGGGATCTCACTACAGTTGAGCAGTTCTTC. Translating it yields CATGDLTTVEQFF.

This clonotype was detected ten times or more. The rearrangement uses TRBV11-2 and TRBJ2-5; D remains ambiguous. Germline loops: CDR1 SGHAT, CDR2 FQNNGV. The CDR3 is 13 amino acids. The V and J ends lost 4 bases and 3 bases respectively, with 9 bases between them. CDR3 bases: TGTGCCAGCAGCTGGCTAAACGAAGAGACCCAGTACTTC. Translated: CASSWLNEETQYF. The complete variable domain, with remaining parts taken from reference TRBV11-2 and TRBJ2-5, reads EAGVAQSPRYKIIEKRQSVAFWCNPISGHATLYWYQQILGQGPKLLIQFQNNGVVDDSQLPKDRFSAERLKGVDSTLKIQPAKLEDSAVYLCASSWLNEETQYFGPGTRLLVL.

In its sample, this clonotype was seen a few times. The chain links TRBV9 to TRBJ2-1; D is possibly TRBD1 or TRBD2 (7 bases each). TRBJ2-7 explains the end of the DNA better; the J call may be wrong. Per the germline V gene, CDR1 is SGDLS and CDR2 is YYNGEE. The CDR3 is 13 residues long. Here the CDR3 reads CASSVGEGQRQYF. The CDR3 nucleotides read TGTGCCAGCAGCGTAGGGGAGGGACAGAGGCAGTACTTC.

This clonotype was recorded many times. This rearrangement joins TRBV12-3 or TRBV12-4 to TRBJ2-7; D is undetermined. The CDR3 runs 13 residues. With 2 bases removed from V and 7 bases from J, the gap between germline ends came to 12 bases. The CDR3 nucleotides are TGTGCCAGCAGTTTAAGCTCCTACAATGAGCAGTACTTC. It specifies CASSLSSYNEQYF.

This clonotype qualifies as medium-sized. This chain uses TRBV6-1 with TRBJ2-5, with D possibly TRBD2 on 5 matching bases. V was trimmed by 7 bases and J by 1 base, leaving 10 bases between them. CDR1 MNHNS and CDR2 SASEGT come from the germline V gene. The CDR3 spans 13 residues. The CDR3 DNA reads TGTGCCAGCAAGACCGGGATCCAAGAGACCCAGTACTTC. It yields the protein CASKTGIQETQYF.

The sample holds many counts of this clonotype. Possible read error: a much larger clone is one base away. This rearrangement joins TRBV7-8 to TRBJ2-1; D may be TRBD1 (6 bases). The CDR3 covers 15 residues. CDR1 and CDR2 (germline): SGHVS, FQNEAQ. Trimming took off 5 bases at V and 10 bases at J, with 21 bases between the two ends. CDR3 nucleotide sequence: TGTGCCAGCAGCACCAATACAGGGCTTTCCTACGAGCAGTTCTTC. This codes for CASSTNTGLSYEQFF.

This clonotype was counted a few times. J is TRBJ2-1 and V is TRBV9; TRBD1 matches at 10 bases. The V gene end was trimmed by 4 bases and the J gene end by 2 bases; junction bases not matched to a gene: 3. This CDR3 has 15 amino acids. The germline V gene has CDR1 SGDLS and CDR2 YYNGEE. CDR3 protein: CASSTGQGAYNEQFF. The CDR3 bases are TGTGCCAGCAGCACAGGACAGGGGGCCTACAATGAGCAGTTCTTC.

The chain has TRBV15 and TRBJ1-1; tentatively, D is TRBD1 (5 bases). With 0 bases removed from V and 0 bases from J, the gap between germline ends came to 11 bases. The CDR3 runs 16 residues. CDR1 is LNHNV and CDR2 is YYDKDF in the germline V gene (reference sequence). In nucleotides, the CDR3 is TGTGCCACCAGCAGAGATTGGGCAGGGCTGAACACTGAAGCTTTCTTT. This codes for CATSRDWAGLNTEAFF.

This clonotype came up many times. The chain combines TRBV6-1 with TRBJ2-2; 11 bases fit TRBD1. The CDR3 loop spans 14 amino acids. CDR1 is MNHNS, CDR2 SASEGT, per germline. Germline trimming cut 8 bases from V and 4 bases from J; bases unmatched to any gene: 3. CDR3 amino acids: CASGDRGGTGELFF. CDR3 nucleotides: TGTGCCAGCGGGGACAGGGGGGGCACCGGGGAGCTGTTTTTT.

The V call is TRBV7-8, the J call TRBJ2-3; tentatively, D is TRBD2 (5 bases). The germline V gene encodes CDR1 SGHVS and CDR2 FQNEAQ. This CDR3 contains 14 residues. Trimming removed 5 bases from V and 4 bases from J, with 13 bases in between. For the CDR3, the DNA is TGTGCCAGCAGCCCCCTCAGCGGCCCAGATACGCAGTATTTT. This codes for CASSPLSGPDTQYF.

The table lists this clonotype with many counts. The rearrangement joins TRBV19 to TRBJ2-3, with 14 bases identical to TRBD2. The CDR3 contains 17 residues. Germline V lookup: CDR1 LNHDA, CDR2 SQIVND (reference sequence). Trimming cost V 3 bases and J 3 bases; bases outside gene matches: 5. For the CDR3, the DNA is TGTGCCAGTAGTATGGGACTAGCGGGAGTGAGGACAGATACGCAGTATTTT. Its protein product is CASSMGLAGVRTDTQYF.

In this sample, this clonotype turned up once. The rearrangement joins TRBV7-6 to TRBJ1-5; D possibly corresponds to TRBD1 (5 bases). Germline loops: CDR1 SGHVS, CDR2 FNYEAQ. Trimming cost V 0 bases and J 1 base, with 7 bases left between them. This CDR3 has 15 residues. The CDR3 reads CASSLAQGSNQPQHF. In nucleotides, the CDR3 is TGTGCCAGCAGCTTAGCCCAGGGAAGCAATCAGCCCCAGCATTTT.

The V gene is TRBV7-2, the J gene TRBJ2-3, with 9 bases that match TRBD2. The end of the DNA fits TRBJ2-7 better, so the J call may be wrong. The CDR3 consists of 16 residues. The V gene's germline CDR1 is SGHTA and CDR2 FQGNSA. The CDR3 sequence: CASSARGLAPTYEQYF. For the CDR3, the DNA is TGTGCCAGCAGCGCCCGCGGACTAGCGCCAACCTACGAGCAGTACTTC.

J is TRBJ2-3 and V is TRBV11-3, with a possible D match to TRBD2 (6 bases). The germline gives CDR1 SGHNT, CDR2 YENEEA. V lost 0 bases and J lost 8, with 15 bases in between. The length of the CDR3 is 15 residues. The CDR3 bases are TGTGCCAGCAGCTTAGACCCACCGACTAGATCTACGCAGTATTTT. It specifies CASSLDPPTRSTQYF.

This chain links TRBV7-9 with TRBJ1-2; D may be TRBD1 (6 bases). Trimming stripped 0 bases from V and 9 bases from J, with 11 bases between. CDR1 is SEHNR, CDR2 FQNEAQ, per germline (reference sequence). The CDR3 contains 13 residues. The CDR3 sequence: CASSLADSLRYTF. CDR3 nucleotides: TGTGCCAGCAGCTTAGCGGACAGTCTTCGCTACACCTTC.